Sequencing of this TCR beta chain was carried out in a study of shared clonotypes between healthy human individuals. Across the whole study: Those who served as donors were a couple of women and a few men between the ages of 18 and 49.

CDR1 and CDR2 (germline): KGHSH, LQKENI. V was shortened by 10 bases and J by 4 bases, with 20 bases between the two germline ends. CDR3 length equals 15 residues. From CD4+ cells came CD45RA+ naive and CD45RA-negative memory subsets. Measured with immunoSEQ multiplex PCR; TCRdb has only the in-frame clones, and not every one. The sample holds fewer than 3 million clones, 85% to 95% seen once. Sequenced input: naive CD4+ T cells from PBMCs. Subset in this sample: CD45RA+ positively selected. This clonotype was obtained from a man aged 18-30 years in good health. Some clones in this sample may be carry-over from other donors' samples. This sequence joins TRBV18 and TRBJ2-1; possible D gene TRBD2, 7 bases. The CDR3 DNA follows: TGTGCCATTCCCAGGGGCGGGAGCGGTTACAATGAGCAGTTCTTC. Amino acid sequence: CAIPRGGSGYNEQFF. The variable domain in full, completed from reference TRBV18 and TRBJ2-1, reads NAGVMQNPRHLVRRRGQEARLRCSPMKGHSHVYWYRQLPEEGLKFMVYLQKENIIDESGMPKERFSAEFPKEGPSILRIQQVVRGDSAAYFCAIPRGGSGYNEQFFGPGTRLTVL.